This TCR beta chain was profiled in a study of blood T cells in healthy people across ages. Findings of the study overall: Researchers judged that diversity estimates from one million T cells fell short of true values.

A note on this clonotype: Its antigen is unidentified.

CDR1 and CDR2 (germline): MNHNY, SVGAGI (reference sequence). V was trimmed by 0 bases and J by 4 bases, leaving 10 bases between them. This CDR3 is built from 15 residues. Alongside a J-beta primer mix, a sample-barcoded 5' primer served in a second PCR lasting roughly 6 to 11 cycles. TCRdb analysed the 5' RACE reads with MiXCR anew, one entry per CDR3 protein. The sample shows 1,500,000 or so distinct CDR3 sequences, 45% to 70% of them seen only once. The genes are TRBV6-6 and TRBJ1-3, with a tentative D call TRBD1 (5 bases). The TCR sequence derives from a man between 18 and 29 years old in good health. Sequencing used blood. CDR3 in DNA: TGTGCCAGCAGTTACTCGGGGGGACTAGGAAACACCATATATTTT. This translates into CASSYSGGLGNTIYF.